The present T cell receptor (beta chain) was sequenced within a study of blood T cell repertoires in COVID-19. About the study: Acute-phase and convalescent COVID-19 samples originated in the United States, Italy and Spain. Sources were T cells, B-cell-depleted T cells, or PBMCs; the material itself was cDNA or gDNA.

How the authors handled the data: Counts of nucleated cells, estimated from reference gene primer amplification, were obtained. The protocol was immunoSEQ multiplex PCR, while the TCRdb copy is restricted to in-frame clones and leaves out a portion. D and trimming were read from the DNA, whereas the V and J calls and clone size are those reported in that table. Seen here are around 81,000 clones, 70% to 90% observed once, and the top ten hold about 7%. Germline CDR1 reads SGHAT; CDR2 reads FQNNGV. The CDR3 is made up of 19 amino acids. With 0 bases clipped from V and 3 bases from J, the junction kept 13 bases outside the gene matches.

The sample taken for sequencing was peripheral blood. The gene calls are TRBV11-2 and TRBJ2-3; the match to TRBD2 covers 9 bases. The sequence was obtained from a man between 65 and 85 years old with acute or convalescent COVID-19. CDR3 amino acids: CASSLDRGGLSGRTDTQYF. In nucleotides, the CDR3 is TGTGCCAGCAGCTTAGATCGGGGAGGGCTTAGCGGGAGAACAGATACGCAGTATTTT.